A selection of T cell receptor beta chains follows, all from one sample in a study of tumor-infiltrating lymphocytes in localized non-small cell lung cancer. The assay was immunoSEQ multiplex PCR, and TCRdb's table has in-frame clones only and misses some. This repertoire shows over 9,000 clones, roughly 84% found once; its top ten account for less than 10%. The sample comprised lung tumor tissue. The receptors were gathered from a human donor with non-small cell lung cancer. The CDR3 runs from the conserved cysteine through the conserved F or W. The order of the fields is V gene, CDR3 protein.

TRBV28	CASSPFGSNTGELFF
TRBV2	CASSGGGADTQYF
TRBV6-1	CASSGTGVRVQPQHF
TRBV11-3	CASSSEEFNYGYTF
TRBV10-1	CASSLDELAPRYF
TRBV10-3	CAISELGGNYGYTF
TRBV10-3	CAISEGDSGDTQYF
TRBV19	CASSILQSYGYTF
TRBV2	CASNQRGGETQYF
TRBV28	CASSLVSGEQYF
TRBV5-1	CASSLWGQGGQPQHF
TRBV19	CASSPVGRRNEQFF
TRBV29-1	CSVGGLAGVFSYNEQFF